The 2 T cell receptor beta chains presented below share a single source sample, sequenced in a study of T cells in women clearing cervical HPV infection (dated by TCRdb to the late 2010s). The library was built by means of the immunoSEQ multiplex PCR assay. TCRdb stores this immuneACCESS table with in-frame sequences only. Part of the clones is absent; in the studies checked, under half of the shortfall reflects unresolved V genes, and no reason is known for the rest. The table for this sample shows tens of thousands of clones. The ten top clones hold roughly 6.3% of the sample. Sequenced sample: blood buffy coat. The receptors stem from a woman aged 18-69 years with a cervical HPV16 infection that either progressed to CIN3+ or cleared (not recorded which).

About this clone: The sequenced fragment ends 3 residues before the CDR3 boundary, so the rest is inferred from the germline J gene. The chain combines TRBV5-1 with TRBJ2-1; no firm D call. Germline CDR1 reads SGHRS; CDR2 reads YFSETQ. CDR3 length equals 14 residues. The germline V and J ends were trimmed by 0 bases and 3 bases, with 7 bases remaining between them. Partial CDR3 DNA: TGCGCCAGCAGCTTGGGGCAAAACTACAATGAG. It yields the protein CASSLGQNYNE. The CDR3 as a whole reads CASSLGQNYNEQFF.

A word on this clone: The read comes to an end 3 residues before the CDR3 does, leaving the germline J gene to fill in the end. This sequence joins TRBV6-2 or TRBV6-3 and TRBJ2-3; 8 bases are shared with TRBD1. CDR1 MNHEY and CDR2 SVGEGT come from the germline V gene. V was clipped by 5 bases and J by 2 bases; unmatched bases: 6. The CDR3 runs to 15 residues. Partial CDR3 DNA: TGTGCCAGCAGTCCAGGGGGCTCCTTCACAGATACG. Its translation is CASSPGGSFTDT. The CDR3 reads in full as CASSPGGSFTDTQYF.